A single sample is the source of the 21 T cell receptor beta chains below, sequenced in a study of blood T cell repertoires in COVID-19. The protocol was immunoSEQ multiplex PCR, while the TCRdb copy is restricted to in-frame clones and leaves out a portion. Of about 110,000 clones listed, about 90% were seen once; the top ten hold roughly 1%. The sample consisted of peripheral blood. The receptors originated from a woman aged 50 to 60 with active or convalescent COVID-19.

This chain uses TRBV27 with TRBJ2-1, with 8 bases matching TRBD2. CDR1 is MNHEY, CDR2 SMNVEV, per germline (reference sequence). Trimming at V came to 3 bases and at J to 7 bases, leaving 5 bases not matched to a gene. This CDR3 spans 14 amino acids. The CDR3 is CASSLASGYNEQFF. The CDR3 DNA is TGTGCCAGCAGTTTGGCTAGCGGGTATAATGAGCAGTTCTTC.

V usage is TRBV28 and J usage is TRBJ2-1; TRBD1 matches 7 bases. The germline V gene has CDR1 MDHEN and CDR2 SYDVKM. Trimming took 7 bases from V and 10 from J; bases not matched to a gene: 16. CDR3 length equals 15 residues. The CDR3, as DNA: TGTGCCAGCACCAGTACAGGGGACCGGTCACGCGAGCAGTTCTTC. This translates into CASTSTGDRSREQFF.

J is TRBJ2-5 and V is TRBV28; 9 nucleotides match TRBD1. The CDR3 runs 15 residues. Germline CDR1 reads MDHEN; CDR2 reads SYDVKM. Trimming removed 3 bases from V and 5 bases from J; junction bases left unmatched: 7. In nucleotides, the CDR3 is TGTGCCAGCAGTTTCCAGGGACAGGGCTACGAGACCCAGTACTTC. It specifies CASSFQGQGYETQYF.

J is TRBJ1-6 and V is TRBV28; D perhaps matches TRBD1 (6 bases). Germline V gene data show CDR1 as MDHEN and CDR2 as SYDVKM. The germline V and J ends were trimmed by 8 bases and 10 bases, with 15 bases remaining between them. The CDR3 has 13 residues. The CDR3: CASGQTDRSPLHF. CDR3 nucleotides: TGTGCCAGCGGACAGACAGACAGATCACCCCTCCACTTT.

This chain connects TRBV7-3 to TRBJ2-3; D uncertain. The CDR3 runs to 14 residues. The V end lost 5 bases, the J end lost 4 bases, and 13 bases lay between the germline ends. The germline gives CDR1 SGHTA, CDR2 FQGTGA. The CDR3 bases are TGTGCCAGCAGCCCCTATTTGCGTCCAGATACGCAGTATTTT. It yields the protein CASSPYLRPDTQYF.

J is TRBJ1-4 and V is TRBV29-1; 9 bases map to TRBD1. Looked up from germline, CDR1 is SQVTM and CDR2 is ANQGSEA. The V segment lost 7 bases and the J segment 5 bases; nucleotides outside the gene matches: 5. There are 13 residues in the CDR3. The CDR3 DNA reads TGCAGCGGCGGGACAGGGCAGAATGAAAAACTGTTTTTT. Translating gives CSGGTGQNEKLFF.

The rearrangement links TRBV11-2 to TRBJ2-7; TRBD1 matches at 9 bases. With 4 bases clipped from V and 3 bases from J, the junction kept 4 bases outside the gene matches. Germline values: CDR1 SGHAT, CDR2 FQNNGV. The CDR3 is 14 residues long. CDR3 in amino acids: CASSYGDRVYEQYF. CDR3 DNA sequence: TGTGCCAGCAGCTACGGGGACAGGGTCTACGAGCAGTACTTC.

The chain employs TRBV6-2 or TRBV6-3 and TRBJ1-3; D ambiguous. Germline values: CDR1 MNHEY, CDR2 SVGEGT. The V end was cut by 5 bases, the J end by 4 bases, with 15 bases between. The CDR3 loop spans 15 amino acids. The CDR3 loop is CASSTPRGSGNTIYF. In nucleotides, the CDR3 is TGTGCCAGCAGTACTCCTCGGGGATCCGGAAACACCATATATTTT.

J is TRBJ2-7 and V is TRBV2; D is uncertain. V lost 4 bases to trimming and J lost 5 bases, with 12 bases between them. This CDR3 has 13 residues. Germline V gene sequence: CDR1 SNHLY, CDR2 FYNNEI. The CDR3 region is CASSGQVMDEQYF. CDR3 DNA: TGTGCCAGCAGTGGCCAGGTGATGGACGAGCAGTACTTC.

The chain carries TRBV7-2 and TRBJ2-1, with 9 bases matching TRBD2. With 5 bases clipped from V and 7 bases from J, the junction kept 3 bases outside the gene matches. Germline lookup yields CDR1 SGHTA and CDR2 FQGNSA. This CDR3 comprises 13 residues. The DNA for the CDR3 is TGTGCCAGCAGCCCGAGCGGGGGGAATGAGCAGTTCTTC. This encodes CASSPSGGNEQFF. Full variable domain (outside the CDR3, taken from reference TRBV7-2 and TRBJ2-1): GAGVSQSPSNKVTEKGKDVELRCDPISGHTALYWYRQSLGQGLEFLIYFQGNSAPDKSGLPSDRFSAERTGGSVSTLTIQRTQQEDSAVYLCASSPSGGNEQFFGPGTRLTVL.

This chain connects TRBV14 to TRBJ2-1; the D gene is possibly TRBD1 (5 bases). The CDR3 is made up of 16 amino acids. V was shortened by 4 bases and J by 7 bases, with 20 bases between the two germline ends. The germline V gene has CDR1 SGHDN and CDR2 FVKESK. CDR3 sequence: CASSLYRALKGNEQFF. The CDR3, as DNA: TGTGCCAGCAGCCTCTACCGGGCCTTAAAGGGGAATGAGCAGTTCTTC.

The rearrangement joins TRBV27 to TRBJ2-7; D gene ambiguous. V shed 3 bases and J shed 6 bases, with 12 bases lying between them. The length of the CDR3 is 13 residues. CDR1 is MNHEY, CDR2 SMNVEV, per germline (reference sequence). CDR3 sequence (DNA): TGTGCCAGCAGTTTCCGAAACTTAGCCGAGCAGTACTTC. Its protein product is CASSFRNLAEQYF.

V usage is TRBV28 and J usage is TRBJ2-7, with 13 bases matching TRBD2. The CDR3 consists of 16 residues. After removal of 6 bases from V and 1 base from J, the junction contained 6 bases not matched to a gene. The germline CDR1 and CDR2 sequences are MDHEN and SYDVKM. The CDR3 bases are TGTGCCAGCAGCCGCTGGACTAGCGGGGGATCCTACGAGCAGTACTTC. Amino acid sequence: CASSRWTSGGSYEQYF.

The genes are TRBV15 and TRBJ2-3, with 9 bases lining up with TRBD2. The CDR3 is made up of 19 amino acids. Germline CDR1 LNHNV, CDR2 YYDKDF (reference sequence). Trimming removed 1 base from V and 5 bases from J; junction bases left unmatched: 16. The CDR3 loop is CATSRGLTRDGREGDTQYF. DNA of the CDR3: TGTGCCACCAGCAGAGGGTTAACTCGTGACGGGCGGGAGGGAGATACGCAGTATTTT.

The rearrangement joins TRBV14 to TRBJ2-7; 9 nucleotides match TRBD2. Germline assignment: CDR1 SGHDN and CDR2 FVKESK. This CDR3 spans 14 amino acids. Losses at the gene ends were 5 bases for V and 6 bases for J; bases not matched to a gene: 8. CDR3 coding DNA: TGTGCCAGCAGCGCCTTCCGGACTAGCGTCGAGCAGTACTTC. Translated, it gives CASSAFRTSVEQYF.

The V gene is TRBV9, the J gene TRBJ1-2, with 8 bases lining up with TRBD1. CDR1 and CDR2 (germline): SGDLS, YYNGEE. The CDR3 has 15 amino acids. V was pared by 0 bases and J by 8 bases, with 9 bases of the junction left unmatched. The CDR3 sequence: CASSVGAGGRGGYTF. The CDR3 DNA sequence: TGTGCCAGCAGCGTAGGGGCAGGGGGCCGAGGAGGCTACACCTTC.

The J gene is TRBJ1-5, the V gene TRBV7-8; D is ambiguous. Germline CDR1 SGHVS, CDR2 FQNEAQ. The CDR3 has 16 residues. V lost 1 base and J 2 bases, leaving 12 bases between the germline ends. CDR3: CASSLGYGFGNQPQHF. The CDR3 DNA sequence: TGTGCCAGCAGCTTAGGGTATGGCTTTGGCAATCAGCCCCAGCATTTT.

This chain uses TRBV9 with TRBJ1-4, with 8 bases that match TRBD1. Looked up from germline, CDR1 is SGDLS and CDR2 is YYNGEE. The CDR3 runs 15 residues. Trimming removed 4 bases from V and 7 bases from J; junction bases left unmatched: 9. CDR3 sequence (DNA): TGTGCCAGCAGCATCCAGGGGGCGCCCGGTGAAAAACTGTTTTTT. It yields the protein CASSIQGAPGEKLFF.

The genes are TRBV5-4 and TRBJ2-7; 14 bases fit TRBD2. The V gene's germline CDR1 is SGHNT and CDR2 YYREEE (reference sequence). The ends lost 2 bases at V and 7 bases at J; junction bases unmatched: 5. The CDR3 loop spans 15 amino acids. The CDR3 region is CASSFVGTSGGEQYF. CDR3 nucleotides: TGTGCCAGCAGCTTCGTTGGGACTAGCGGGGGTGAGCAGTACTTC.

The chain uses TRBV28 and TRBJ2-4, with a tentative D call TRBD2 (5 bases). V was clipped by 7 bases and J by 1 base, with 17 bases between them. This CDR3 is 16 amino acids long. Germline CDR1 MDHEN, CDR2 SYDVKM. In DNA, the CDR3 is TGTGCCAGCACCCCCGGGTCATGGGAGGCCAAAAACATTCAGTACTTC. Its protein product is CASTPGSWEAKNIQYF.

The chain carries TRBV19 and TRBJ2-3; 7 bases align to TRBD2. Germline V gene data show CDR1 as LNHDA and CDR2 as SQIVND (reference sequence). The CDR3 is made up of 15 amino acids. V gave up 5 bases and J gave up 4 bases; unmatched junction bases: 9. The CDR3 nucleotides read TGTGCCAGTAGTGCCCACGGCGGGAGAGCAGATACGCAGTATTTT. Translated: CASSAHGGRADTQYF.